What follows are 17 T cell receptor beta chains derived from one specimen sequenced in a study of early T cells in non-severe SARS-CoV-2 infection. TCRdb re-called the 5' RACE reads through MiXCR, storing one row per CDR3 protein. The sample lists 60,000 or so distinct CDR3 sequences, around 12% occurring once. Sequencing was carried out using whole blood. The receptor source for this set is an adult who was a healthcare worker with PCR-confirmed SARS-CoV-2 infection or an uninfected control (not recorded which).

This clonotype was observed at least ten times. The V and J genes are TRBV20-1 and TRBJ1-4, with D possibly being TRBD1 (5 bases). The CDR3 extends over 14 amino acids. Germline V gene sequence: CDR1 DFQATT, CDR2 SNEGSKA (reference sequence). V was shortened by 0 bases and J by 3 bases, with 8 bases between the two germline ends. CDR3 protein: CSAREAGSNEKLFF. CDR3 nucleotide sequence: TGCAGTGCTAGAGAGGCAGGGTCTAATGAAAAACTGTTTTTT.

In nucleotides, the CDR3 is TGTGCCACCAGCAGAGATATTTTCGGGTTTATTCCCCAGCATTTT. Translating gives CATSRDIFGFIPQHF. The J gene is TRBJ1-5, the V gene TRBV15; D unclear. The germline V gene encodes CDR1 LNHNV and CDR2 YYDKDF (reference sequence). This CDR3 region has 15 residues. Trimming took 0 bases from V and 10 from J, leaving 16 bases between them.

This clonotype was observed many times. J is TRBJ1-5 and V is TRBV12-3 or TRBV12-4; TRBD1 is a possible D gene (6 bases). V was trimmed by 8 bases and J by 3 bases, leaving 11 bases between them. The CDR3 loop spans 13 amino acids. CDR3 in DNA: TGTGCCAGCGGAACAGGGATCAATCAGCCCCAGCATTTT. Protein: CASGTGINQPQHF.

Only a few counts were recorded for this clonotype. The chain employs TRBV2 and TRBJ2-4; 9 bases agree with TRBD1. This CDR3 has 16 amino acids. Germline CDR1 is SNHLY and CDR2 is FYNNEI. V lost 4 bases to trimming and J lost 3 bases; unmatched junction nucleotides: 7. CDR3: CASSGGTGSDKNIQYF. CDR3 DNA: TGTGCCAGCAGTGGGGGGACAGGGAGTGACAAAAACATTCAGTACTTC.

In its sample, this clonotype was seen many times. V usage is TRBV18 and J usage is TRBJ2-1, with no clear D. This CDR3 spans 13 amino acids. Germline assignment: CDR1 KGHSH and CDR2 LQKENI. V lost 0 bases, J lost 4 bases, and 4 bases lay in between. The CDR3 spells CASSPPGYNEQFF. The DNA for the CDR3 is TGTGCCAGCTCACCACCGGGGTACAATGAGCAGTTCTTC.

V is TRBV12-3 or TRBV12-4 and J is TRBJ1-3; a weak D match, TRBD1 (6 bases). CDR3 size: 14 residues. Trimming removed 6 bases at V and 3 bases at J, with 12 bases between. The CDR3 here is CASRSGDYGNTIYF. The DNA for the CDR3 is TGTGCCAGCAGGTCAGGGGACTATGGAAACACCATATATTTT.

The chain links TRBV20-1 to TRBJ2-2; 14 bases line up with TRBD2. Trimming cost V 1 base and J 3 bases; bases outside gene matches: 4. This CDR3 region has 17 residues. Germline values: CDR1 DFQATT, CDR2 SNEGSKA (reference sequence). The CDR3 protein is CSARVGTSGGYTGELFF. The CDR3 region has the DNA TGCAGTGCTAGAGTGGGGACTAGCGGGGGATACACCGGGGAGCTGTTTTTT.

In this sample, this clonotype turned up many times. This rearrangement joins TRBV18 to TRBJ2-1, with a tentative D call TRBD2 (6 bases). CDR3 length: 14 residues. V was cut by 3 bases and J by 3 bases, with 9 bases left in between. In germline, CDR1 is KGHSH, CDR2 LQKENI. The CDR3 DNA reads TGTGCCAGCTCACCGCGCGGGATCTACAATGAGCAGTTCTTC. Protein product: CASSPRGIYNEQFF. The whole variable domain, remainder taken from reference TRBV18 and TRBJ2-1, is NAGVMQNPRHLVRRRGQEARLRCSPMKGHSHVYWYRQLPEEGLKFMVYLQKENIIDESGMPKERFSAEFPKEGPSILRIQQVVRGDSAAYFCASSPRGIYNEQFFGPGTRLTVL.

This clonotype was observed many times. The chain recombines TRBV5-1 with TRBJ2-5; no firm D call. The germline CDR1 and CDR2 sequences are SGHRS and YFSETQ. The CDR3 is made up of 13 amino acids. Trimming took off 1 base at V and 4 bases at J, with 8 bases between the two ends. The CDR3 bases are TGCGCCAGCAGCTTGTCGTCCGGAGAGACCCAGTACTTC. Amino acid sequence: CASSLSSGETQYF.

This clonotype came up many times. The chain employs TRBV28 and TRBJ2-1, with D unresolved. V was cut by 5 bases and J by 3 bases, with 17 bases left in between. The CDR3 consists of 16 residues. The germline V gene has CDR1 MDHEN and CDR2 SYDVKM. DNA for the CDR3: TGTGCCAGCAGTCCAACCACTGGAGCCCACTACAATGAGCAGTTCTTC. This gives the protein CASSPTTGAHYNEQFF.

This CDR3 is CSVLPAQETQYF. CDR3 nucleotides: TGCAGCGTTCTGCCAGCCCAAGAGACCCAGTACTTC. The V gene is TRBV29-1, the J gene TRBJ2-5; D unclear. V was trimmed by 5 bases and J by 1 base, leaving 8 bases between them. CDR3 length: 12 residues. CDR1 is SQVTM and CDR2 is ANQGSEA in the germline V gene.

This clonotype has more than one count but fewer than ten. V gene TRBV5-1 combines with J gene TRBJ1-1; D ambiguous. The germline V and J ends were trimmed by 5 bases and 2 bases, with 13 bases remaining between them. This CDR3 is built from 14 residues. CDR1 is SGHRS and CDR2 is YFSETQ in the germline V gene. The CDR3 DNA sequence: TGCGCCAGCAGGGGCGGATCATTAAACACTGAAGCTTTCTTT. Translation gives CASRGGSLNTEAFF.

The chain combines TRBV2 with TRBJ1-2; unclear D gene. CDR3 length equals 14 residues. CDR1 and CDR2 (germline): SNHLY, FYNNEI. Trimming removed 6 bases from V and 4 bases from J, with 15 bases in between. CDR3 amino acids: CASRGNVWGYGYTF. The DNA of the CDR3 is TGTGCCAGCAGGGGTAATGTTTGGGGCTATGGCTACACCTTC.

This clonotype was picked up many times. The V call is TRBV15, the J call TRBJ2-1, with D possibly matching TRBD2 (5 bases). The length of the CDR3 is 15 residues. In germline, CDR1 is LNHNV, CDR2 YYDKDF (reference sequence). Trimming shortened V by 3 bases and J by 2 bases, and 11 bases separated the two germline ends. The DNA of the CDR3 is TGTGCCACCAGCAGGAGGACGGAGGCCTACAATGAGCAGTTCTTC. Amino acid sequence: CATSRRTEAYNEQFF.

This clonotype was seen many times. This rearrangement joins TRBV20-1 to TRBJ2-7; D unresolved. CDR3 size: 13 residues. V shed 6 bases and J shed 3 bases, with 15 bases lying between them. The germline CDR1 and CDR2 sequences are DFQATT and SNEGSKA (reference sequence). The CDR3 coding sequence is TGCAGTGCCTATTGGACGGAGCTCTACGAGCAGTACTTC. Encoded protein: CSAYWTELYEQYF.

A few counts support this clonotype. The chain uses TRBV9 and TRBJ2-1; tentative D call: TRBD2 (5 bases). Germline V lookup: CDR1 SGDLS, CDR2 YYNGEE. With 0 bases removed from V and 3 bases from J, the gap between germline ends came to 10 bases. The CDR3 spans 15 residues. The CDR3, as DNA: TGTGCCAGCAGCGTAGCGGGGATCTTCTACAATGAGCAGTTCTTC. Protein product: CASSVAGIFYNEQFF.

The chain employs TRBV6-5 and TRBJ1-1, with D unresolved. Deletions cut 0 bases from V and 3 bases from J, with 14 bases between. The germline V gene has CDR1 MNHEY and CDR2 SVGAGI. This CDR3 has 16 amino acids. CDR3 loop: CASSYSRVLSYTEAFF. In nucleotides, the CDR3 is TGTGCCAGCAGTTACTCTCGCGTCCTATCGTACACTGAAGCTTTCTTT.